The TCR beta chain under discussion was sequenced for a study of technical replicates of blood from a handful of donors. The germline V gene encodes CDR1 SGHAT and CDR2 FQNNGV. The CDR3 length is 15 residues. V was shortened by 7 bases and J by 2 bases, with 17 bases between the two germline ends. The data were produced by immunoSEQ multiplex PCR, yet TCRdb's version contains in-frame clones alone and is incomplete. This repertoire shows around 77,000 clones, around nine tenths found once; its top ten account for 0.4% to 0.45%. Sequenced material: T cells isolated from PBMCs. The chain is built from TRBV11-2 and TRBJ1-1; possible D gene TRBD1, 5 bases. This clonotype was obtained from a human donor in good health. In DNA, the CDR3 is TGTGCCAGCACCATTTTAGAGGACATAAACACTGAAGCTTTCTTT. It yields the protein CASTILEDINTEAFF.